These 17 T cell receptor beta chains share one sample of origin, sequenced in a study of identical twins. TCRdb re-analysed the 5' RACE reads in MiXCR, keeping a single row per CDR3 protein. The sample holds approximately 500,000 distinct CDR3 sequences, roughly 24% seen once. The same specimen was also included in a second study, on T cells expressing NK-cell markers.

The specimen was CD4+ T cells sorted from blood. The receptors were gathered from a young woman in good health.

The rearrangement links TRBV14 to TRBJ1-2, with 12 bases matching TRBD1. Germline V gives CDR1 SGHDN, CDR2 FVKESK. The CDR3 has 15 amino acids. V lost 3 bases and J lost 5; bases outside the gene matches: 4. The CDR3 bases are TGTGCCAGCAGCCATCGGGACAGGGGGCTTTATGGCTACACCTTC. This codes for CASSHRDRGLYGYTF.

CDR3 loop: CASDRGGLLDTQYF. The CDR3 DNA reads TGTGCCAGCGACAGAGGGGGCCTTCTCGATACGCAGTATTTT. V is TRBV7-9 and J is TRBJ2-3, with 7 bases that match TRBD1. The ends lost 8 bases at V and 6 bases at J; junction bases unmatched: 11. This CDR3 is 14 amino acids long. From germline, CDR1 is SEHNR and CDR2 FQNEAQ (reference sequence). Based on the CDR3 plus reference TRBV7-9 and TRBJ2-3, the full variable domain is DTGVSQNPRHKITKRGQNVTFRCDPISEHNRLYWYRQTLGQGPEFLTYFQNEAQLEKSRLLSDRFSAERPKGSFSTLEIQRTEQGDSAMYLCASDRGGLLDTQYFGPGTRLTVL.

In its sample, this clonotype was seen a few times. The chain carries TRBV11-2 and TRBJ2-5, with 9 bases fitting TRBD1. Germline V gene lookup returns CDR1 SGHAT and CDR2 FQNNGV. J gave up 4 bases and V 3 bases, and 9 bases lay outside the gene matches. CDR3 length: 16 residues. The CDR3 is CASSFPRTGEAETQYF. The CDR3 DNA reads TGTGCCAGCAGCTTCCCCAGGACAGGGGAGGCAGAGACCCAGTACTTC.

This clonotype was counted between two and nine times. The chain joins TRBV5-1 to TRBJ1-6; TRBD1 aligns across 11 bases. Unmatched junction bases numbered 0, after V lost 0 bases and J lost 10 bases. The CDR3 has 14 amino acids. In germline, CDR1 is SGHRS, CDR2 YFSETQ. CDR3 nucleotides: TGCGCCAGCAGCTTGGGGGACAGGGGGTCACCCCTCCACTTT. It codes for CASSLGDRGSPLHF.

Points on this clonotype: An end of the junction differs from the germline gene, which may be a read error. J is TRBJ1-1 and V is TRBV5-1; weak D call: TRBD1 (5 bases). The CDR3 has 16 amino acids. The germline V gene has CDR1 SGHRS and CDR2 YFSETQ. In DNA, the CDR3 is TGCGCCAGCATCTTGGGGACTGGATCCATGAACACTGAAGCTTTCTTT. The encoded protein is CASILGTGSMNTEAFF.

The sample holds a few counts of this clonotype. The chain links TRBV20-1 to TRBJ2-3; TRBD2 matches 10 bases. Trimming took 0 bases from V and 0 from J; bases not matched to a gene: 6. Germline CDR1 is DFQATT and CDR2 is SNEGSKA (reference sequence). The CDR3 contains 17 residues. In DNA, the CDR3 is TGCAGTGCTAGAGATCCGAAGACTAGCGGGAGCACAGATACGCAGTATTTT. Protein product: CSARDPKTSGSTDTQYF.

Here the CDR3 reads CASSSGQGAVRPQHF. In nucleotides, the CDR3 is TGTGCCAGCAGTTCGGGACAGGGCGCGGTACGACCCCAGCATTTT. This chain connects TRBV12-3 or TRBV12-4 to TRBJ1-5, with 9 bases identical to TRBD1. Losses at the gene ends were 4 bases for V and 10 bases for J; bases not matched to a gene: 11. CDR3 length: 15 amino acids.

J is TRBJ2-4 and V is TRBV9; TRBD1 agrees at 12 bases. Germline assignment: CDR1 SGDLS and CDR2 YYNGEE. CDR3 length: 15 residues. J was trimmed by 4 bases and V by 4 bases; bases with no gene match: 3. The CDR3 loop is CASSSGQGAKNIQYF. For the CDR3, the DNA is TGTGCCAGCAGCTCGGGACAGGGGGCGAAAAACATTCAGTACTTC. The whole variable domain, filled in from reference TRBV9 and TRBJ2-4, reads DSGVTQTPKHLITATGQRVTLRCSPRSGDLSVYWYQQSLDQGLQFLIQYYNGEERAKGNILERFSAQQFPDLHSELNLSSLELGDSALYFCASSSGQGAKNIQYFGAGTRLSVL.

In this sample, this clonotype turned up a few times. The V and J genes are TRBV7-9 and TRBJ2-5; 9 bases align to TRBD1. The germline V gene has CDR1 SEHNR and CDR2 FQNEAQ (reference sequence). The CDR3 length is 14 residues. With V trimmed by 8 bases and J by 2 bases, 6 bases remained unmatched. The CDR3 nucleotides are TGTGCCAGCGTCCGGGACAGGGAACAAGAGACCCAGTACTTC. Translating gives CASVRDREQETQYF.

The rearrangement links TRBV3-1 to TRBJ1-1; D is unclear. The CDR3 runs 14 residues. Germline CDR1 and CDR2: LGHDT and YNNKEL (reference sequence). The V gene lost 5 bases and the J gene lost 5 bases, with 15 bases spanning the gap. This CDR3 reads CASSGQAIATEAFF. The CDR3 DNA follows: TGTGCCAGCAGCGGGCAGGCGATAGCGACTGAAGCTTTCTTT.

The chain joins TRBV12-3 or TRBV12-4 to TRBJ1-5; D not resolved. The CDR3 runs 13 residues. Trimming took 3 bases from V and 9 from J, leaving 12 bases between them. Here the CDR3 DNA reads TGTGCCAGCAGTTTTAAAAGAGGTGGGCCCCAGCATTTT. Encoded protein: CASSFKRGGPQHF.

There are a few counts of this clonotype. The chain recombines TRBV20-1 with TRBJ1-6, with D unclear. In germline, CDR1 is DFQATT, CDR2 SNEGSKA (reference sequence). The CDR3 is 12 residues long. CDR3 sequence: CSPQLWGSPLHF. CDR3 DNA sequence: TGCAGCCCACAGCTTTGGGGTTCACCCCTCCACTTT.

This clonotype was seen a handful of times. The rearrangement links TRBV25-1 to TRBJ2-7, with 9 nucleotides matching TRBD1. CDR3 length: 14 residues. CDR1 and CDR2 (germline): MGHDK, SYGVNS. V lost 4 bases, J lost 3 bases, and 4 bases stayed unmatched. CDR3 in DNA: TGTGCCAGCAGTGGGACAGGGGCCTTCTACGAGCAGTACTTC. Protein product: CASSGTGAFYEQYF.

The rearrangement uses TRBV5-1 and TRBJ1-1, with D uncertain. The germline V and J ends were trimmed by 0 bases and 4 bases, with 10 bases remaining between them. The CDR3 sequence is 14 residues long. CDR1 is SGHRS, CDR2 YFSETQ, per germline. As DNA, the CDR3 is TGCGCCAGCAGCTTGGGGCTTTCACCCACTGAAGCTTTCTTT. Residues: CASSLGLSPTEAFF.

The chain is built from TRBV5-1 and TRBJ2-5; D is uncertain. Germline V gene sequence: CDR1 SGHRS, CDR2 YFSETQ. The germline V and J ends were trimmed by 5 bases and 1 base, with 15 bases remaining between them. The CDR3 is 15 residues long. The CDR3 nucleotides read TGCGCCAGCAGTCCCCTGGTAGCAGTCCAAGAGACCCAGTACTTC. Its translation is CASSPLVAVQETQYF.

This clonotype occurred a few times. The chain couples TRBV5-5 to TRBJ1-4; D possibly corresponds to TRBD1 (6 bases). With 0 bases removed from V and 0 bases from J, the gap between germline ends came to 6 bases. Germline values: CDR1 SGHKS, CDR2 YYEKEE (reference sequence). The CDR3 has 15 amino acids. The CDR3: CASSLGQATNEKLFF. CDR3 in DNA: TGTGCCAGCAGCTTGGGACAGGCAACTAATGAAAAACTGTTTTTT.

This clonotype was seen repeatedly, ten times or more. The rearrangement uses TRBV20-1 and TRBJ2-1; 12 nucleotides line up with TRBD2. Per germline, CDR1 DFQATT and CDR2 SNEGSKA (reference sequence). The CDR3 runs 16 residues. Trimming at V came to 0 bases and at J to 8 bases, leaving 8 bases not matched to a gene. The CDR3 coding sequence is TGCAGTGCTAGAGATGGGGCCAGACTAGCGGGGGATGAGCAGTTCTTC. Translating gives CSARDGARLAGDEQFF.